The 21 T cell receptor beta chains below all came from one sample that was sequenced in a study of technical replicates of blood from several donors. Here immunoSEQ multiplex PCR was the method, and the copy in TCRdb shows in-frame clones only, minus some. The data show under 95,000 clones, roughly 94% seen once. The sequenced sample consisted of T cells isolated from PBMCs. These TCRs come from a human donor in good health.

The chain combines TRBV6-1 with TRBJ2-3; D gene uncertain. V lost 2 bases and J 0 bases, leaving 9 bases between the germline ends. This CDR3 contains 15 residues. Per the germline V gene, CDR1 is MNHNS and CDR2 is SASEGT. CDR3 region: CASSELMTSTDTQYF. The DNA for the CDR3 is TGTGCCAGCAGTGAACTCATGACTAGCACAGATACGCAGTATTTT.

The J gene is TRBJ2-7, the V gene TRBV10-3, with D possibly TRBD2 on 5 matching bases. The CDR3 runs to 13 residues. In germline, CDR1 is ENHRY, CDR2 SYGVKD. V lost 2 bases and J 5 bases, leaving 10 bases between the germline ends. Written as DNA, the CDR3 is TGTGCCATCAGTGAGGCTAGCATAGACGAGCAGTACTTC. As protein: CAISEASIDEQYF.

This chain joins TRBV28 and TRBJ1-4; D possibly corresponds to TRBD1 (6 bases). Trimming left V 3 bases short and J 7 bases short, with 12 bases between. This CDR3 comprises 14 residues. CDR1 is MDHEN, CDR2 SYDVKM, per germline. The CDR3 DNA sequence: TGTGCCAGCAGTTTCGGGGGGCAAGTTGAAAAACTGTTTTTT. Translated: CASSFGGQVEKLFF.

J is TRBJ2-7 and V is TRBV2, with D hard to call. The V end lost 6 bases, the J end lost 3 bases, and 9 bases lay between the germline ends. The CDR3 extends over 12 amino acids. CDR1 is SNHLY, CDR2 FYNNEI, per germline. The DNA for the CDR3 is TGTGCCAGCAGGGCCAGGAACTACGAGCAGTACTTC. Encoded protein: CASRARNYEQYF.

The gene calls are TRBV27 and TRBJ2-1; D may be TRBD2 (5 bases). The CDR3 runs to 15 residues. V shed 8 bases and J shed 4 bases, with 18 bases lying between them. Germline V gene lookup returns CDR1 MNHEY and CDR2 SMNVEV (reference sequence). CDR3 region: CASRGWAESYNEQFF. The CDR3, as DNA: TGTGCCAGCCGAGGGTGGGCGGAAAGTTACAATGAGCAGTTCTTC.

V usage is TRBV7-9 and J usage is TRBJ1-2, with TRBD1 as a possible D gene (6 bases). V was pared by 5 bases and J by 3 bases, with 16 bases between. CDR1 and CDR2 from the germline V gene are SEHNR and FQNEAQ (reference sequence). This CDR3 contains 15 residues. CDR3 protein: CASSHFGRTDYGYTF. In DNA, the CDR3 is TGTGCCAGCAGCCATTTCGGTAGGACAGACTATGGCTACACCTTC.

The rearrangement joins TRBV6-5 to TRBJ2-1; D remains ambiguous. CDR3 length: 16 residues. V lost 2 bases to trimming and J lost 3 bases, with 14 bases between them. CDR1 is MNHEY, CDR2 SVGAGI, per germline. This CDR3 is CASSYPGASDYNEQFF. In DNA, the CDR3 is TGTGCCAGCAGTTACCCTGGTGCGAGCGACTACAATGAGCAGTTCTTC.

V and J are TRBV28 and TRBJ1-2, with no clear D. The CDR3 has 14 residues. Between the trimmed V and J ends, which lost 1 base and 5 bases, there was a span of 11 bases. Germline values: CDR1 MDHEN, CDR2 SYDVKM. The CDR3, as DNA: TGTGCCAGCAGTTTATTGAACGGGAAGTATGGCTACACCTTC. This sequence encodes CASSLLNGKYGYTF.

The V call is TRBV5-1, the J call TRBJ2-7, with a possible D match to TRBD2 (6 bases). V lost 7 bases and J 6 bases, leaving 20 bases between the germline ends. This CDR3 has 14 residues. In germline, CDR1 is SGHRS, CDR2 YFSETQ. The CDR3 here is CASGAGRIKCEQYF. CDR3 DNA: TGCGCCAGCGGCGCAGGGAGGATTAAATGCGAGCAGTACTTC.

The V gene is TRBV29-1, the J gene TRBJ1-1; D is possibly TRBD1 (5 bases). The CDR3 is 11 amino acids. V was shortened by 3 bases and J by 4 bases, with 6 bases between the two germline ends. Per the germline V gene, CDR1 is SQVTM and CDR2 is ANQGSEA. The CDR3 protein is CSVDQGTEAFF. As DNA, the CDR3 is TGCAGCGTTGATCAGGGCACTGAAGCTTTCTTT.

CDR3 in amino acids: CASSQGPQGNQPQHF. CDR3 bases: TGCGCCAGCAGCCAAGGACCCCAGGGCAATCAGCCCCAGCATTTT. The chain is built from TRBV4-1 and TRBJ1-5; D not certain. V was clipped by 1 base and J by 2 bases, with 9 bases between them. The CDR3 has 15 amino acids. Germline V lookup: CDR1 MGHRA, CDR2 YSYEKL.

V gene TRBV13 combines with J gene TRBJ2-2, with 9 bases lining up with TRBD2. The germline V gene has CDR1 PRHDT and CDR2 FYEKMQ (reference sequence). CDR3 length equals 16 residues. The junction had 8 bases not matched to a gene; V was cut back by 5 bases and J by 4 bases. The CDR3 is CASSEKLLAGTGELFF. The CDR3 DNA is TGTGCCAGCAGCGAGAAATTACTAGCGGGCACCGGGGAGCTGTTTTTT.

J is TRBJ1-1 and V is TRBV6-6; D call uncertain. Per the germline V gene, CDR1 is MNHNY and CDR2 is SVGAGI (reference sequence). V was clipped by 5 bases and J by 0 bases, with 13 bases between them. The length of the CDR3 is 15 residues. In nucleotides, the CDR3 is TGTGCCAGCAGTGGGCTTGGCAGGTTGAACACTGAAGCTTTCTTT. It codes for CASSGLGRLNTEAFF.

The table lists this clone with a count of one. V and J are TRBV29-1 and TRBJ1-2; TRBD1 matches 9 bases. Trimming removed 6 bases from V and 3 bases from J; junction bases left unmatched: 5. Germline CDR1 SQVTM, CDR2 ANQGSEA. There are 13 residues in the CDR3. The CDR3 bases are TGCAGCGTAGACAGGGGGATGTACTATGGCTACACCTTC. This encodes CSVDRGMYYGYTF.

The rearrangement uses TRBV15 and TRBJ2-3; TRBD2 aligns across 11 bases. Losses at the gene ends were 6 bases for V and 6 bases for J; bases not matched to a gene: 11. Germline assignment: CDR1 LNHNV and CDR2 YYDKDF (reference sequence). CDR3 length: 16 residues. The CDR3 spells CATSLPLASGRDTQYF. The DNA for the CDR3 is TGTGCCACCAGTCTCCCCCTCGCTAGCGGGAGGGATACGCAGTATTTT.

J is TRBJ2-5 and V is TRBV6-5, with a weak D call TRBD2 (6 bases). The germline gives CDR1 MNHEY, CDR2 SVGAGI. V shed 0 bases and J shed 5 bases, with 16 bases lying between them. The CDR3 loop spans 16 amino acids. CDR3 DNA: TGTGCCAGCAGTTACTCGGTCTTAGCGGCTAAGGAGACCCAGTACTTC. It encodes CASSYSVLAAKETQYF.

The gene calls are TRBV7-2 and TRBJ1-4; D gene uncertain. The ends were cut back, 0 bases at V and 5 bases at J, with 7 bases in the middle. The germline gives CDR1 SGHTA, CDR2 FQGNSA. The CDR3 is made up of 14 amino acids. CDR3 coding DNA: TGTGCCAGCAGCTTAGCCGGGTTCAATGAAAAACTGTTTTTT. This encodes CASSLAGFNEKLFF.

V and J are TRBV7-3 and TRBJ1-1; 7 bases map to TRBD1. The CDR3 totals 15 residues. Germline CDR1 is SGHTA and CDR2 is FQGTGA. V was clipped by 10 bases and J by 1 base; unmatched bases: 12. CDR3 nucleotides: TGTGCCACCTTTGACAGGGCCCTTGGGAACACTGAAGCTTTCTTT. Protein sequence: CATFDRALGNTEAFF.

The rearrangement uses TRBV7-8 and TRBJ1-5; D is perhaps TRBD1 (6 bases). Looked up from germline, CDR1 is SGHVS and CDR2 is FQNEAQ. Trimming left V 4 bases short and J 5 bases short, with 18 bases between. There are 16 residues in the CDR3. The CDR3 region is CASSSTLTGSYQPQHF. The DNA for the CDR3 is TGTGCCAGCAGCTCTACCCTGACAGGCAGCTATCAGCCCCAGCATTTT. The full variable domain, in which reference TRBV7-8 and TRBJ1-5 provide the parts outside the CDR3, is GAGVSQSPRYKVAKRGQDVALRCDPISGHVSLFWYQQALGQGPEFLTYFQNEAQLDKSGLPSDRFFAERPEGSVSTLKIQRTQQEDSAVYLCASSSTLTGSYQPQHFGDGTRLSIL.

The rearrangement uses TRBV18 and TRBJ2-3; maybe TRBD2 (6 bases). CDR1 and CDR2 from the germline V gene are KGHSH and LQKENI. V was clipped by 4 bases and J by 0 bases, with 20 bases between them. This CDR3 contains 18 residues. The CDR3 loop reads CASSLAGQSYTSTDTQYF. The CDR3, as DNA: TGTGCCAGCTCACTGGCGGGGCAGTCTTATACTAGCACAGATACGCAGTATTTT.

The chain recombines TRBV21-1 with TRBJ1-3; the D call in the table, TRBD1, was not verified against the DNA. TRBV21-1 is reported as a pseudogene. The CDR3 loop spans 17 amino acids. CDR3 bases: TGTGCCAGCAGCCTAGGGGAAGGTCCCTCTTCTGGAAACACCATATATTTT. Its translation is CASSLGEGPSSGNTIYF.